Included here is one TCR beta chain sequence, with context. The data derive from a study of OX40 agonist ivuxolimab in advanced cancers. TCRdb's copy holds only in-frame clones and misses some; the assay was immunoSEQ multiplex PCR. The sample records approximately 44,000 clones, 75% to 85% being singletons. There are 12 residues in the CDR3. The germline gives CDR1 MDHEN, CDR2 SYDVKM. The V end was cut by 7 bases, the J end by 6 bases, with 12 bases between. The source of this sequence is an adult with an advanced solid tumor such as melanoma, head and neck, liver or kidney cancer. Sequenced material: CD4+ or CD8+ T cells sorted from blood, taken in a trial of the OX40 agonist ivuxolimab. The chain combines TRBV28 with TRBJ1-2, with D possibly matching TRBD1 (6 bases). The CDR3 loop reads CASNQYRDGYTF. The CDR3 DNA reads as TGTGCCAGCAATCAATACAGGGATGGCTACACCTTC.